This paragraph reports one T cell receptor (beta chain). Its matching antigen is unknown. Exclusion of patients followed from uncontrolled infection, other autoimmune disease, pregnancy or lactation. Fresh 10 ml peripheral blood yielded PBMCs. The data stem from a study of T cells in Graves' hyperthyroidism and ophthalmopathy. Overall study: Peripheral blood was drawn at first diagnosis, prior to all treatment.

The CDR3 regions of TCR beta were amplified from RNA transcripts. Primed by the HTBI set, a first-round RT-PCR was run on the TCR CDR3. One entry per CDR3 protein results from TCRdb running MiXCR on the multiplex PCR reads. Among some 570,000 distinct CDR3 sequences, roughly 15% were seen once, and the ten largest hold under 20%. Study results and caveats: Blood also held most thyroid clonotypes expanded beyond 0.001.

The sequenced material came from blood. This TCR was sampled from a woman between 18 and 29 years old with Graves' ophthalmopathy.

The CDR3 DNA is TGCAGTGCCCCTCATAGCGGGAGGGCCGCGACCCAGTACTTC. Its protein is CSAPHSGRAATQYF. The chain uses TRBV20-1 and TRBJ2-5, with 11 bases aligning to TRBD2. The V and J ends lost 6 bases and 7 bases, in that order; junction bases with no gene match: 10. CDR1 and CDR2 from the germline V gene are DFQATT and SNEGSKA (reference sequence). This CDR3 region has 14 residues.